Below, 2 T cell receptor beta chains from the same sample are listed, as sequenced in a study of blood T cell repertoires in COVID-19. Clones were read by immunoSEQ multiplex PCR, and TCRdb kept only the in-frame ones, dropping some. The table has 200,000 to 250,000 clones, roughly 81% seen once. The specimen sequenced was peripheral blood. Every receptor here comes from a man between 50 and 59 years old who had recovered from COVID-19.

CDR3 region: CASKAGFAYNEQFF. The DNA for the CDR3 is TGTGCCAGCAAGGCGGGCTTCGCCTACAATGAGCAGTTCTTC. This sequence joins TRBV2 and TRBJ2-1; a possible D gene is TRBD2 (5 bases). This CDR3 is 14 amino acids long. Germline CDR1 reads SNHLY; CDR2 reads FYNNEI. V gave up 7 bases and J gave up 2 bases, with 12 bases separating them.

This chain joins TRBV2 and TRBJ2-1; TRBD2 matches 13 bases. Germline CDR1 is SNHLY and CDR2 is FYNNEI. V was pared by 6 bases and J by 4 bases, with 6 bases of the junction left unmatched. The CDR3 runs 16 residues. The CDR3 region has the DNA TGTGCCAGCAGGATGGGACTAGCGGGAATTTACAATGAGCAGTTCTTC. This codes for CASRMGLAGIYNEQFF.